The 2 T cell receptor beta chains reported below all come from one sample, sequenced in a study of blood T cell repertoires in COVID-19. The table came from immunoSEQ multiplex PCR; TCRdb's copy has only in-frame clones and leaves some out. The data contain about 230,000 clones, 65% to 90% of them seen just once; the ten biggest clones take up approximately 1.3%. Material for sequencing was peripheral blood. The source of these receptors is a woman between 40 and 50 years old who had recovered from COVID-19.

The V call is TRBV5-5, the J call TRBJ1-1; D remains ambiguous. Trimming took 0 bases from V and 5 from J, leaving 11 bases between them. The CDR3 consists of 14 residues. Germline values: CDR1 SGHKS, CDR2 YYEKEE (reference sequence). The CDR3 reads CASSLAHSGTEAFF. As DNA, the CDR3 is TGTGCCAGCAGCTTGGCTCATTCCGGGACTGAAGCTTTCTTT. The full variable domain, completed using reference TRBV5-5 and TRBJ1-1, is DAGVTQSPTHLIKTRGQQVTLRCSPISGHKSVSWYQQVLGQGPQFIFQYYEKEERGRGNFPDRFSARQFPNYSSELNVNALLLGDSALYLCASSLAHSGTEAFFGQGTRLTVV.

V and J are TRBV29-1 and TRBJ1-2, with 7 bases identical to TRBD1. This CDR3 has 12 residues. Germline CDR1 reads SQVTM; CDR2 reads ANQGSEA. After removal of 2 bases from V and 6 bases from J, the junction contained 3 bases not matched to a gene. The CDR3, as DNA: TGCAGCGTTGAAAGACAGGGACATGGCTACACCTTC. Translation: CSVERQGHGYTF.